The T cell receptor beta chain described here comes from a study of cytomegalovirus exposure and HLA in healthy donors. Study-wide results and limits: For presence/absence analyses, sequencing depth was assumed to be roughly uniform across donors. An Asian-associated ancestry cluster reportedly showed fewer N-insertions than the approximately 660-donor mean in a later analysis.

In the case of this clone: Its antigen is not identified.

Donors showed nominal health when sampled, although they likely had unrecorded immune exposures. Germline V gene sequence: CDR1 LNHDA, CDR2 SQIVND (reference sequence). The CDR3 is 16 amino acids. V lost 3 bases, J lost 0 bases, and 6 bases stayed unmatched. The PCR had 60 Vbeta and 13 Jbeta primers. Original processing methods: Around 80 million unique TCR beta chains, around 11 million of them shared, were counted by a later analysis. Sequencing used immunoSEQ multiplex PCR; TCRdb keeps in-frame clones, though not all of them. Clone size and V and J calls were adopted from that table, with D and trimming inferred from the DNA. The sample lists more than 110,000 clones; just under 85% were seen once.

The specimen was PBMCs. This chain uses TRBV19 with TRBJ2-7; 9 nucleotides agree with TRBD1. The TCR comes from a man in his forties in good health and CMV-seropositive. The CDR3 loop reads CASSISPGQGSYEQYF. The CDR3 coding sequence is TGTGCCAGTAGTATTAGCCCGGGACAGGGCTCCTACGAGCAGTACTTC.